The clone carrying this T cell receptor (beta chain) has ten or more counts. Antigen specificity is unknown. The sample belongs to a study of CD8 T cells in ankylosing spondylitis. Study-wide results and limits: What seemed typical of ankylosing spondylitis blood was a TCR beta motif built from 7 or 8 highly homologous variants.

This CDR3 comprises 12 residues. Germline CDR1 and CDR2: DFQATT and SNEGSKA (reference sequence). V was clipped by 5 bases and J by 4 bases, with 11 bases between them. One entry per CDR3 protein, called by TCRdb with MiXCR from the 5' RACE reads. The repertoire holds fewer than 550,000 distinct CDR3 sequences, with under 5.5% as singletons. The chain is built from TRBV20-1 and TRBJ1-2; a weak D match, TRBD1 (6 bases). Sequenced material: blood, either unsorted or a sorted T cell fraction (not recorded which). This sequence was found in a male donor with ankylosing spondylitis. Here the CDR3 DNA reads TGCAGTGCTTTAGGACAGTTCTATGGCTACACCTTC. Amino acid sequence: CSALGQFYGYTF.